Here is one T cell receptor (beta chain) with its context. The record originates from a study of OX40 agonist ivuxolimab in advanced cancers. In germline, CDR1 is SGHVS, CDR2 FQNEAQ. Trimming left V 4 bases short and J 3 bases short, with 21 bases between. CDR3 length equals 17 residues. Libraries were prepared by immunoSEQ multiplex PCR; TCRdb keeps only in-frame clonotypes and omits some of them. Of around 81,000 clones in the sample, 85% to 90% were seen once. This chain connects TRBV7-8 to TRBJ2-5, with D tentatively TRBD2 (5 bases). Here the sequenced sample was CD4+ or CD8+ T cells sorted from blood, taken in a trial of the OX40 agonist ivuxolimab. This clonotype originated in an adult with an advanced solid tumor such as melanoma, head and neck, liver or kidney cancer. This chain's CDR3 is CASSSLGSLSSKETQYF. CDR3 nucleotides: TGTGCCAGCAGCTCCCTGGGTAGTTTGTCTAGCAAAGAGACCCAGTACTTC. The full variable domain, rest sourced from reference TRBV7-8 and TRBJ2-5, is GAGVSQSPRYKVAKRGQDVALRCDPISGHVSLFWYQQALGQGPEFLTYFQNEAQLDKSGLPSDRFFAERPEGSVSTLKIQRTQQEDSAVYLCASSSLGSLSSKETQYFGPGTRLLVL.